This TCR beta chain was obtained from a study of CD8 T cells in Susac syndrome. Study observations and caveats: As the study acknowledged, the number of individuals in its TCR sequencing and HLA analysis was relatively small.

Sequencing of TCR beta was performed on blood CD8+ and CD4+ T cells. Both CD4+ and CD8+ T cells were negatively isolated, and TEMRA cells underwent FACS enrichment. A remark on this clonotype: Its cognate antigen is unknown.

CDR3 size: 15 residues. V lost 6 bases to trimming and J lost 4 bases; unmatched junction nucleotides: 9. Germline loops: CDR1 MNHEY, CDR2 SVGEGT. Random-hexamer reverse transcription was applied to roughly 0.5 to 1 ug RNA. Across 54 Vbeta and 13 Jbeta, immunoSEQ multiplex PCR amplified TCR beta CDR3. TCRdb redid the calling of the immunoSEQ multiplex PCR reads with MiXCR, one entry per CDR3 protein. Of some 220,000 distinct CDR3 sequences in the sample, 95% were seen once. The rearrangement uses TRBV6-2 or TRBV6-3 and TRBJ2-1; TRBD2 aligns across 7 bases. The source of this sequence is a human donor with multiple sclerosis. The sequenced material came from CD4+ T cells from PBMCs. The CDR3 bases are TGTGCCAGCAGGTCGCTAGCGGCGACTTACAATGAGCAGTTCTTC. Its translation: CASRSLAATYNEQFF.